This T cell receptor (beta chain) appears in the sequencing data of a study of blood T cells in healthy people across ages. Overall study results and limits: Underestimates were what the diversity estimates from one million T cells were considered to be.

Deletions cut 0 bases from V and 6 bases from J, with 12 bases between. From germline, CDR1 is MNHEY and CDR2 SVGEGT. This CDR3 region has 15 residues. The people who gave samples were healthy Caucasians from Russia, aged roughly 6 to 95. The sample, approximately 10 milliliters of peripheral blood, was drawn from each donor. A J-beta primer mix and a sample-barcoded 5' primer were used in a second PCR of about 7 to 12 cycles. No fewer than 3 million CDR3-containing paired-end reads came from each sample. From the 5' RACE reads, TCRdb called clonotypes with MiXCR, one entry per CDR3 protein. Of about 800,000 distinct CDR3 sequences in the sample, 58% were seen once. For this clonotype: What it recognizes is unknown.

The V gene is TRBV6-2 or TRBV6-3, the J gene TRBJ2-1; D uncertain. This TCR was sampled from a man aged 25-45 years in good health. Sequencing used blood. CDR3 sequence: CASSYSALGINEQFF. For the CDR3, the DNA is TGTGCCAGCAGTTACTCTGCGTTGGGGATCAATGAGCAGTTCTTC.